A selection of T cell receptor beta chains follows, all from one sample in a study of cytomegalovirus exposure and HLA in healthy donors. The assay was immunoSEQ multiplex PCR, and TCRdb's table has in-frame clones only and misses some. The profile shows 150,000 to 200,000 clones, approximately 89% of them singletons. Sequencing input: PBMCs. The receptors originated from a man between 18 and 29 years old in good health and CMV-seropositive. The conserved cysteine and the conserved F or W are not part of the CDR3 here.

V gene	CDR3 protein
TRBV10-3	AISELLSTGKERQPQH
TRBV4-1	ASSPSQDLIYGYT
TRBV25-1	ASSRDRERLSGYT
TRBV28	ASSLVEETQY
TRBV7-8	ASSSLRQGEAF
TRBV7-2	ASSSIADTQY
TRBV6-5	ASRLSGGAAETQY
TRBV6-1	ASTGGPSSYEQY
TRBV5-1	ASRQGGEGGYT
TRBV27	ASSTPGQYNEQF
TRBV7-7	ASSFENRGRRYGYT
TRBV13	ASSLSGQGSHEQY
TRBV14	ASSQDRTSGALQQF
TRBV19	ASSWGGTGEETQY
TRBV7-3	ASSLRGGRAGPFYEQY
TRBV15	ATSRLDRTNYGYT
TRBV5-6	ASTQGGEQY
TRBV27	ASSPIGLAGSGQY
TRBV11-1	ASSLATTAGTGYQPQH
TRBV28	ASSFGNTIY
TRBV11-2	ASSTRDRVSY
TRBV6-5	VTLETDQETQY
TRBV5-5	ASSSSGGIQF
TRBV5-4	ASSLGTENSPLH
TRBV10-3	AIGGAGNTIY
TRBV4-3	ASSQMGHRNTGELF
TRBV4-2	ASSQEGDIGELSYEQY
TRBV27	ASSHMGPDQPQH
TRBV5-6	ASSLLTQLGAYEQY
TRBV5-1	ASSPLGTSGETQY
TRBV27	ASSLGGGGEREKLF
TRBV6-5	ASSYSGRDNQPQH
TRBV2	ASSDGVNTEAF